This section outlines one T cell receptor (beta chain) sequence together with its context. The record originates from a study of blood T cell repertoires in COVID-19. Across the study: Both acute and convalescent COVID-19 samples were obtained from the United States, Italy and Spain. Sources were T cells, B-cell-depleted T cells, or PBMCs; the material itself was cDNA or gDNA.

Per the study methods: Scientists estimated how many nucleated cells there were by amplifying reference gene primers. TCRdb keeps only in-frame clones here, not all; method: immunoSEQ multiplex PCR. For V, J and clone size, that table is used; D and trimming come from the DNA. The sample consists of tens of thousands of clones, more than 85% of them appearing once. This sequence originates from a man in his fifties with active COVID-19. Material: peripheral blood.

The CDR3 DNA sequence: TGTGCCATCAGTGAGAGACAGGGGGCAAACACCATATATTTT. This gives the protein CAISERQGANTIYF. The gene calls are TRBV10-3 and TRBJ1-3; 10 bases match TRBD1. Germline loops: CDR1 ENHRY, CDR2 SYGVKD. The CDR3 sequence is 14 residues long. The V and J ends lost 2 bases and 6 bases, in that order; junction bases with no gene match: 1.